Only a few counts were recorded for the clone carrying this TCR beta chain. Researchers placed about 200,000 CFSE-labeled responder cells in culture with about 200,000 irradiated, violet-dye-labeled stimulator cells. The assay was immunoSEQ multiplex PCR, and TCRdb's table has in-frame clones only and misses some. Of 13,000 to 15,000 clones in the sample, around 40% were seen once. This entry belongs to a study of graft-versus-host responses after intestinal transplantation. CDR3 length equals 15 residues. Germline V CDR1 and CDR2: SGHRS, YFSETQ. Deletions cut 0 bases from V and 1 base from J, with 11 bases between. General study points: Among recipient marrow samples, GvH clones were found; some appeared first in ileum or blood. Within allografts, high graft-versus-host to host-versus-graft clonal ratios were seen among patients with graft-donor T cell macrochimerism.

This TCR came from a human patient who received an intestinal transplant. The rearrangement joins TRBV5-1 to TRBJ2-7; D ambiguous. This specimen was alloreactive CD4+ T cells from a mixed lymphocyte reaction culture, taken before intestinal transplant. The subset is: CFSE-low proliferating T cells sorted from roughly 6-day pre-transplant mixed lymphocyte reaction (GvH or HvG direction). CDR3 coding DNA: TGCGCCAGCAGCTTGGTTAGCAGTGGGTCCTACGAGCAGTACTTC. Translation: CASSLVSSGSYEQYF.